This T cell receptor beta chain is from a study of T cell responses to AZD1222 COVID-19 vaccine (dated by TCRdb to the early 2020s). Regarding the study in general: AZD1222 recipients given second doses at about 4 weeks or at about 12 weeks were pooled, since spike-specific TCR depth and breadth were not found to differ between the two schedules. A total of approximately 240 trial participants underwent TCR sequencing, of whom approximately 210 received two doses of AZD1222 and approximately 25 received two doses of the MenACWY control vaccine. Trial participants were enrolled by age into subgroups of 18-55, 56-69 and 70-plus years, and about 150, 27 and 61 TCR-sequenced participants, respectively, were included in these subgroups. Study-wide findings and limitations: Vaccine-associated CD4 TCRs spanned the whole spike protein, with dominant responses in regions 160-218 and 743-854. Participants were mostly white British, with more females than males. The authors suggested clonal diversity may have been underestimated. Conclusions about previously exposed vaccinees are limited, since just five or six AZD1222 recipients were seropositive for SARS-CoV-2 at baseline. The 56-69-year group was small, and its depth increase did not reach significance, likely because of low power. Because no day 14 peak-response samples were available, repertoires were characterized only after the peak T cell response. Epitopes outside the regions mutated in the B.1.351 and B.1.1.7 variants were reportedly recognized by nearly half of the unique spike-specific TCRs. After two AZD1222 doses, spike-specific TCR breadth and depth were significantly higher than at day 0 and than in MenACWY recipients.

The CDR3 regions of human TCRbeta chains were subjected to immunosequencing. Under the source paper's analysis protocol: Repertoire TCRs were checked for matches against a reference library of SARS-CoV-2-specific TCRs that had been generated using the MIRA antigen-specificity platform. Breadth was defined as the fraction of unique TCRs that were SARS-CoV-2-associated, and depth was defined as the fraction of total T cells that were SARS-CoV-2-associated. Using the MIRA data, every spike-specific TCR was mapped to the spike region that the TCR reacted to and assigned to either a CD4 or a CD8 class. Log10-transformed breadth and depth values were compared by one-way ANOVA with Sidak's multiple comparisons tests. TCRdb carries this immuneACCESS record with in-frame sequences only. Its versions omit some clonotypes, under half of them owing to an unresolved V gene in the studies checked, with the rest unexplained. V and J calls and clone size are as listed in that table; D and trimming were resolved from the DNA. Counted in this sample were 100,000 to 150,000 clones; over 90% of them appeared once. Around 5% of the sample goes to the ten largest clones.

Points on this clone: There is no known antigen for this receptor. Base qualities are missing; no much larger clone stands one base away.

The V end loses 4 bases and the J end loses 8 bases, and a stretch of 14 bases separates them. CDR3 length: 13 amino acids, cysteine to phenylalanine. Solely the CDR3 DNA is kept, with 39 bases framed from the first base. CDR1 and CDR2 are read off the germline V gene as SGHTA and FQGNSA. Explained via the paper, the time point label denotes: baseline before first vaccination. Samples from vaccinated people were obtained from the UK trials COV001 and COV002, which included a single-blind randomized controlled phase 2/3 trial of AZD1222 (ChAdOx1 nCoV-19) in healthy adults. Trial participant PBMC samples were collected at day 0 and day 28 after the second dose for TCRbeta chain sequencing.

This receptor chain uses TRBV7-2 and TRBJ1-2; D gene: possibly TRBD1, on 5 matching bases. Sequenced material: peripheral blood, taken on day 0 of AZD1222 vaccination. This clonotype originated in an adult in good health. Here is the DNA: TGTGCCAGCAGCTCCCCGGGGGGGGAGGGCTACACCTTC. This yields the protein CASSSPGGEGYTF.